The 6 T cell receptor beta chains presented below share a single source sample, sequenced in a study of cytomegalovirus exposure and HLA in healthy donors. Assay: immunoSEQ multiplex PCR; the TCRdb copy retains only in-frame clones and omits some. The sample holds 35,000 to 55,000 clones, roughly 93% seen once. The sample was PBMCs. Source of these receptors: a woman between 18 and 30 years old in good health and CMV-seronegative.

J is TRBJ2-4 and V is TRBV6-5; possibly TRBD2 for D (6 bases). The germline CDR1 and CDR2 sequences are MNHEY and SVGAGI. The CDR3 length is 11 residues. CDR3 sequence: CDRDSKNIQYF. The CDR3 DNA reads TGTGACCGGGACTCCAAAAACATTCAGTACTTC.

The chain has TRBV5-1 and TRBJ1-4, with 9 bases identical to TRBD1. Germline CDR1 reads SGHRS; CDR2 reads YFSETQ. Trimming cost V 4 bases and J 5 bases; bases outside gene matches: 9. This CDR3 is built from 16 residues. CDR3 nucleotide sequence: TGCGCCAGCAGCGTAACCGGGACAGGGAAAAATGAAAAACTGTTTTTT. Its protein product is CASSVTGTGKNEKLFF.

The chain is built from TRBV27 and TRBJ2-7; 10 bases are shared with TRBD1. The CDR3 extends over 14 amino acids. The V gene's germline CDR1 is MNHEY and CDR2 SMNVEV (reference sequence). J lost 2 bases, V lost 5 bases, and 3 bases had no gene match. CDR3 nucleotide sequence: TGTGCCAGCAGTCTCGGGACAGGGGCCTACGAGCAGTACTTC. It is translated as CASSLGTGAYEQYF.

This clone was recorded only once. The gene calls are TRBV7-6 and TRBJ2-2; D perhaps matches TRBD1 (5 bases). The germline V gene has CDR1 SGHVS and CDR2 FNYEAQ. V was clipped by 4 bases and J by 5 bases, with 5 bases between them. The CDR3 has 12 residues. This chain's CDR3 is CASSSGTGELFF. The CDR3 DNA reads as TGTGCCAGCAGCTCAGGGACCGGGGAGCTGTTTTTT.

J is TRBJ2-1 and V is TRBV7-3; D is possibly TRBD1 (6 bases). V lost 0 bases, J lost 7 bases, and 7 bases lay in between. Per the germline V gene, CDR1 is SGHTA and CDR2 is FQGTGA. There are 13 residues in the CDR3. CDR3 sequence: CASSLTGANEQFF. In nucleotides, the CDR3 is TGTGCCAGCAGCTTAACGGGGGCTAATGAGCAGTTCTTC.

CDR3 amino acids: CASSSPLAGGPEQYF. As DNA, the CDR3 is TGTGCCAGCAGCTCCCCTCTAGCGGGGGGGCCCGAGCAGTACTTC. V gene TRBV7-2 combines with J gene TRBJ2-7; 12 bases fit TRBD2. J gave up 6 bases and V 4 bases, and 7 bases lay outside the gene matches. This CDR3 region has 15 residues. Germline V gives CDR1 SGHTA, CDR2 FQGNSA.